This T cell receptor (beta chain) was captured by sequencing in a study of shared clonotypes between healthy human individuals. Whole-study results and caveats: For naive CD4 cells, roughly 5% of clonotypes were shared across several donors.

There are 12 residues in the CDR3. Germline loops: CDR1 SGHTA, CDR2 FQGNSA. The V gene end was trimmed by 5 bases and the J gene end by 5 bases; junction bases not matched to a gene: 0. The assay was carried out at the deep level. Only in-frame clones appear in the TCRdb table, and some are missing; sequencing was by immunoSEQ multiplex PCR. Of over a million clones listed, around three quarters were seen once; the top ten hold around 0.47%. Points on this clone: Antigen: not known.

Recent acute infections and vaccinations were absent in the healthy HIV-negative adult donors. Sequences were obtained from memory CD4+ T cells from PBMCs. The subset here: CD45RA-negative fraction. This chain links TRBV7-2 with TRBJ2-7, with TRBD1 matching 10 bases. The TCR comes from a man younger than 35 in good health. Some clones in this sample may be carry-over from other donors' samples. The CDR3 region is CASSGTGDEQYF. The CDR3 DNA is TGTGCCAGCAGCGGGACAGGGGACGAGCAGTACTTC. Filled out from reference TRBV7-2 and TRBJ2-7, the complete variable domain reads GAGVSQSPSNKVTEKGKDVELRCDPISGHTALYWYRQSLGQGLEFLIYFQGNSAPDKSGLPSDRFSAERTGGSVSTLTIQRTQQEDSAVYLCASSGTGDEQYFGPGTRLTVT.